Listed below are T cell receptor beta chains from one sample, sequenced in a study of blood T cell repertoires in COVID-19. Only in-frame clones appear in the TCRdb table, and some are missing; sequencing was by immunoSEQ multiplex PCR. The sample carries approximately 300,000 clones, roughly 86% recorded once. Input material: peripheral blood. These receptors all stem from a woman younger than 45 with COVID-19, enrolled during active disease. Both conserved end residues are part of each CDR3. D genes are given only for firm matches. Clone size is not always given. Where it is, it says once, few, many or a class for expanded clones.

d_call clone_size j_call v_call cdr3_nt cdr3_aa
. . TRBJ1-4 TRBV4-2 TGTGCCAGCAGCCAAGATGTCGTTGGTCAGGTTAATGAAAAACTGTTTTTT CASSQDVVGQVNEKLFF
TRBD1 . TRBJ1-2 TRBV19 TGTGCCAGTAGTACGTATACAGGGGCTTCTGACTATGGCTACACCTTC CASSTYTGASDYGYTF
TRBD1 . TRBJ1-2 TRBV10-3 TGTGCCATCAGTGAAGACAGGGGCCCGGGTGGCTACACCTTC CAISEDRGPGGYTF
TRBD2 . TRBJ2-3 TRBV2 TGTGCCAAGCCAAGCGGGGGCACAGATACGCAGTATTTT CAKPSGGTDTQYF
. . TRBJ2-3 TRBV27 TGTGCCAGCAGTTCCCTTGGACAGCGCACAGATACGCAGTATTTT CASSSLGQRTDTQYF
TRBD2 . TRBJ2-2 TRBV6-5 TGTGCCAGCAGTTACCGGCGGGGGGGCAGCGGGGAGCTGTTTTTT CASSYRRGGSGELFF
. . TRBJ1-5 TRBV18 TGTGCCAGCTCTACGGACAGCCGCCAGCCCCAGCATTTT CASSTDSRQPQHF
. . TRBJ2-1 TRBV6-1 TGTGCCAGCAGTGAAGCTTACTACAATGAGCAGTTCTTC CASSEAYYNEQFF
. . TRBJ1-1 TRBV28 TGTGCCAGCAGTTCTCTCGTCCGCCCAGGAGAAGCTTTCTTT CASSSLVRPGEAFF
. . TRBJ2-3 TRBV7-9 TGTGCCACCAATACGCAGTATTTT CATNTQYF
. . TRBJ2-6 TRBV6-1 TGTGCCAGCAGTGAAGGGACACACGGGGCCAACGTCCTGACTTTC CASSEGTHGANVLTF
. few TRBJ1-5 TRBV28 TGTGCCAGCAGTTTTTCGGGGAATGGTCAGCCCCAGCATTTT CASSFSGNGQPQHF
. . TRBJ2-1 TRBV10-2 TGCGCCAGCAGAGGACTCTACAATGAGCAGTTCTTC CASRGLYNEQFF
TRBD1 . TRBJ2-5 TRBV4-3 TGCGCCAGCAGCCAGAGTTACAGGGGCCTCCAAGAGACCCAGTACTTC CASSQSYRGLQETQYF
TRBD2 . TRBJ2-3 TRBV11-2 TGTGCCAGCAGCCCGGGACTAGCGGGGGTAACTAGCACAGATACGCAGTATTTT CASSPGLAGVTSTDTQYF
TRBD1 . TRBJ1-2 TRBV11-2 TGTGCCAGCAGCTTATCCGGGACAGGGTGGGAGCACGGCTACACCTTC CASSLSGTGWEHGYTF
. once TRBJ1-4 TRBV4-2 TGTGCCAGCAGCCAAGATCAGGGTGAAAAACTGTTTTTT CASSQDQGEKLFF
. . TRBJ1-2 TRBV10-2 TGCGCCAGCAGTGAGGCAGACAGTGGCTACACCTTC CASSEADSGYTF
. . TRBJ2-7 TRBV30 TGTGCCTGGAGTGTAGGTGGAGGAGTCTACGAGCAGTACTTC CAWSVGGGVYEQYF
. . TRBJ1-5 TRBV12-3/TRBV12-4 TGTGCCAGCAGTTCTCGCAATCAGCCCCAGCATTTT CASSSRNQPQHF
. . TRBJ1-5 TRBV2 TGTGCCAGCAGTGGATCAGGGGGCAATCAGCCCCAGCATTTT CASSGSGGNQPQHF
. . TRBJ1-2 TRBV2 TGTGCCAGCAGTGAAACCGGGACTAACTATGGCTACACCTTC CASSETGTNYGYTF
. . TRBJ2-2 TRBV2 TGTGCCAGAGACAAGTCCCGGCAAAACACCGGGGAGCTGTTTTTT CARDKSRQNTGELFF
. . TRBJ1-6 TRBV12-3/TRBV12-4 TGTGCCAGCAGGGCTGTGGGTAGCCCCCTCCACTTT CASRAVGSPLHF
TRBD1 . TRBJ1-1 TRBV19 TGTGCCAGTAGTTCCGACAGGGGTCTCGCTGAAGCTTTCTTT CASSSDRGLAEAFF
. few TRBJ1-1 TRBV9 TGTGCCAGCAGCGTAGGTAGGACTTCGAACACTGAAGCTTTCTTT CASSVGRTSNTEAFF
. . TRBJ1-1 TRBV5-1 TGCGCCAGCAGCCTGGGGCCCCCGGGGAGAGACACTGAAGCTTTCTTT CASSLGPPGRDTEAFF
. . TRBJ2-2 TRBV18 TGTGCCAGCTCACCATCGGGATCCACCGGGGAGCTGTTTTTT CASSPSGSTGELFF
. many TRBJ1-2 TRBV27 TGTGCCAGCAGTTTATCGAGGAGTTACTATGGCTACACCTTC CASSLSRSYYGYTF
TRBD1 . TRBJ2-3 TRBV10-3 TGTGCCGTCACCACAGGGGTGCCCACAGATACGCAGTATTTT CAVTTGVPTDTQYF
. . TRBJ1-5 TRBV7-2 TGTGCCAGCAGCTTAGGACAGTCGTATCAGCCCCAGCATTTT CASSLGQSYQPQHF
. . TRBJ1-6 TRBV4-3 TGCGCCAGCAGCCAAGAAGGGAGAAATTCACCCCTCCACTTT CASSQEGRNSPLHF
. . TRBJ2-4 TRBV20-1 TGCAGTGCTAGGAGAGAGCTCTTTCAGTACTTC CSARRELFQYF
. . TRBJ2-1 TRBV7-2 TGTGCCAGCAGCTTAGGGTCTAAACAGTTCTTC CASSLGSKQFF
TRBD1 . TRBJ2-7 TRBV7-9 TGTGCCAGCAGCTCCTCGGGGACAGGGGACGAGCAGTACTTC CASSSSGTGDEQYF
TRBD1 . TRBJ2-2 TRBV5-1 TGCGCCAGCAGCGCTGGAGGGACAGGGGGGTCCGGGGAGCTGTTTTTT CASSAGGTGGSGELFF
TRBD1 once TRBJ1-5 TRBV3-1/TRBV3-2 TGTGCCAGCAGCCACGGACAGGGGCCAAATCAGCCCCAGCATTTT CASSHGQGPNQPQHF
. . TRBJ1-1 TRBV7-9 TGTGCCAGCAGCTTAGGGCAGGGGCTGGCAGCTTTCTTT CASSLGQGLAAFF
. . TRBJ2-1 TRBV5-5 TGTGCCAGCAGCCGGGACTTCTCCTACAATGAGCAGTTCTTC CASSRDFSYNEQFF
TRBD1 . TRBJ1-3 TRBV18 TGTGCCAGCTCTCCCGGGACAGGGACTGGAAACACCATATATTTT CASSPGTGTGNTIYF
. . TRBJ1-2 TRBV4-2 TGTGCCAGCAGCCCGTCGGGGAACTATGGCTACACCTTC CASSPSGNYGYTF
. . TRBJ1-5 TRBV15 TGTGCCACCAGCAGACAGGGGAGCAATCAGCCCCAGCATTTT CATSRQGSNQPQHF
. . TRBJ1-2 TRBV6-2/TRBV6-3 TGTGCCAGCAGTTACGTTAAGACAGTCAACTATGGCTACACCTTC CASSYVKTVNYGYTF
TRBD2 . TRBJ2-2 TRBV28 TGTGCCAGCAGCCTTAGCGGGGGGGCTGCCGGGGAGCTGTTTTTT CASSLSGGAAGELFF